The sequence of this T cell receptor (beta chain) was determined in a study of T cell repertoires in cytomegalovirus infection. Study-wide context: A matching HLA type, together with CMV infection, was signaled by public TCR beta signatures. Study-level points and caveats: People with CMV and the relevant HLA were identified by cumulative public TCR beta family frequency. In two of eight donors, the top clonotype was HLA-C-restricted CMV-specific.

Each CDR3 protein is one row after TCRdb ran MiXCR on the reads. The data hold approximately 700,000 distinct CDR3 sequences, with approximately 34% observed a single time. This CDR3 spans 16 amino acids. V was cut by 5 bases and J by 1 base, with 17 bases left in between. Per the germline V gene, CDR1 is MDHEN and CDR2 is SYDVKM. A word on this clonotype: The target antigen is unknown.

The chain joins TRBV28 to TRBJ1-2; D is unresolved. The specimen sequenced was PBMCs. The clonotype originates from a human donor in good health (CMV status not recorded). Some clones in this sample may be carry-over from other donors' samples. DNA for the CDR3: TGTGCCAGCAGTGCCAGCCGAGGCGGCGGTAACTATGGCTACACCTTC. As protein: CASSASRGGGNYGYTF.